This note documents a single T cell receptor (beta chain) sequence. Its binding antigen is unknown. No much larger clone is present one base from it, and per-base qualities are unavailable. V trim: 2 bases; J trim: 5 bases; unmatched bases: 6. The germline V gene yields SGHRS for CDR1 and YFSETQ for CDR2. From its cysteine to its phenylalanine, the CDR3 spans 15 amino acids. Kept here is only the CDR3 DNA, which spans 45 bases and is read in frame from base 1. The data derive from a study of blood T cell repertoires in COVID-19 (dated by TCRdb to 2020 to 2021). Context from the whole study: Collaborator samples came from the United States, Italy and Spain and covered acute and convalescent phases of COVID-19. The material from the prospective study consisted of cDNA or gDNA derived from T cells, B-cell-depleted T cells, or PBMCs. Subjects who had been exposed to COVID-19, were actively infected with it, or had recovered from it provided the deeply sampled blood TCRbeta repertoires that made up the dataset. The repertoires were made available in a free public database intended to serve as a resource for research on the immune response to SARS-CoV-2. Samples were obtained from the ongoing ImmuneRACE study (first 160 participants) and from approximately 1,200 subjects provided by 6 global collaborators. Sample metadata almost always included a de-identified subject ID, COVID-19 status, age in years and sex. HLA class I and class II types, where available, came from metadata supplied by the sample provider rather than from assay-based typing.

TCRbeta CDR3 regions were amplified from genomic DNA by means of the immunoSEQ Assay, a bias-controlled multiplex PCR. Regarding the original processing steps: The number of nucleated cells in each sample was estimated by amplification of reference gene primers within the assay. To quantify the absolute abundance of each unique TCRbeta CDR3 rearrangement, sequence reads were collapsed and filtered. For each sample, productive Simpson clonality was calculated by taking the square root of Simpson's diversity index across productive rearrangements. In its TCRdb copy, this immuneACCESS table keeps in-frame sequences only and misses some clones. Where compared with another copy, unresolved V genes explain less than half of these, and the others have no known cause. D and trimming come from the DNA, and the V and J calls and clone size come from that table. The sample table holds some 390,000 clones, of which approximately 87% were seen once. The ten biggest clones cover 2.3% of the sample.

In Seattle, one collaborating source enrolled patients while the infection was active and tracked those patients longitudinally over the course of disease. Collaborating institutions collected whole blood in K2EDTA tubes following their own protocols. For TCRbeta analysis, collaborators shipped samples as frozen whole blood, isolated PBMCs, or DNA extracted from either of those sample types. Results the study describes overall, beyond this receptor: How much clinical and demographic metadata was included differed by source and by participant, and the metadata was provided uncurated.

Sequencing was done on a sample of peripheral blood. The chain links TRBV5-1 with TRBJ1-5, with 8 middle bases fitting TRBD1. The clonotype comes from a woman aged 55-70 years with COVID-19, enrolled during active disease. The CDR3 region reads CASSLSTGDDQPQHF. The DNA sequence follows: TGCGCCAGCAGCTTATCGACAGGGGATGATCAGCCCCAGCATTTT.